What follows is one TCR beta chain and its context. Its antigen is unknown. cDNA synthesis used the whole RNA isolate, giving expressed TCRB sequences. Using immunoSEQ multiplex PCR, the repertoire was profiled, and TCRdb retains in-frame clones only, with some absent. Among more than 150,000 clones listed, about 10% were seen once. These data come from a study of beta chain features in type 1 diabetes. Points from the study as a whole: Moderate but significant shortening of TCRB CDR3s was recorded in all four CD4+ subsets from Type 1 diabetes patients.

The ends lost 0 bases at V and 5 bases at J; junction bases unmatched: 6. CDR3 length: 15 residues. CDR1 SQVTM and CDR2 ANQGSEA come from the germline V gene. The source material was central memory CD4+ T cells from blood. The gene calls are TRBV29-1 and TRBJ2-5; 10 bases are a match to TRBD2. The TCR originated in a woman aged 25-40 years with type 1 diabetes. The CDR3 reads CSVEDNRAGGETQYF. The CDR3 region has the DNA TGCAGCGTTGAAGATAATCGAGCGGGAGGGGAGACCCAGTACTTC.